These 9 T cell receptor beta chains came from one sample sequenced in a study of CD8 T cells in Susac syndrome. A quantity of about 0.5 to 1 ug RNA underwent reverse transcription using random hexamers. TCRdb redid the calling of the immunoSEQ multiplex PCR reads with MiXCR, one entry per CDR3 protein. The repertoire holds around 200,000 distinct CDR3 sequences, with approximately 95% as singletons. The sample comprised CD4+ T cells from PBMCs. Every receptor here comes from a human donor with multiple sclerosis.

This chain uses TRBV7-6 with TRBJ2-7; 8 bases are shared with TRBD1. CDR1 and CDR2 from the germline V gene are SGHVS and FNYEAQ. This CDR3 contains 14 residues. The V and J ends lost 1 base and 5 bases, in that order; junction bases with no gene match: 4. CDR3 DNA: TGTGCCAGCAGCTTAGACCGGACAGGGAACGAGCAGTACTTC. Translating gives CASSLDRTGNEQYF.

The CDR3 DNA is TGTGCCAGCAGCCTTACCTTAGTTGAGTACTACGAGCAGTACGTC. As protein: CASSLTLVEYYEQYV. The chain combines TRBV5-6 with TRBJ2-7; D gene uncertain. The CDR3 has 15 amino acids. The germline gives CDR1 SGHDT, CDR2 YYEEEE. V lost 4 bases, J lost 3 bases, and 17 bases lay in between.

The V and J genes are TRBV29-1 and TRBJ1-6, with D hard to call. With 6 bases removed from V and 7 bases from J, the gap between germline ends came to 13 bases. Germline-derived CDR1 and CDR2 are SQVTM and ANQGSEA. The CDR3 consists of 13 residues. CDR3 in DNA: TGCAGCGTGGGGTTGTCGGGGAATTCACCCCTCCACTTT. It yields the protein CSVGLSGNSPLHF.

DNA for the CDR3: TGTGCCACCTCCGGGGGGGGCGATACGCAGTATTTT. Its protein product is CATSGGGDTQYF. The chain is built from TRBV24-1 and TRBJ2-3; TRBD2 matches at 8 bases. Germline V gene data show CDR1 as KGHDR and CDR2 as SFDVKD. Trimming removed 9 bases from V and 6 bases from J; junction bases left unmatched: 4. The CDR3 length is 12 residues.

This clonotype was observed a single time. The gene calls are TRBV3-1 and TRBJ2-7; 9 bases match TRBD2. The trim removed 1 base at V and 3 bases at J, leaving 4 bases unmatched. Germline V CDR1 and CDR2: LGHDT, YNNKEL (reference sequence). The CDR3 runs to 15 residues. CDR3 in DNA: TGTGCCAGCAGCCAAGTCGGCGGGGGGGACTACGAGCAGTACTTC. Translated: CASSQVGGGDYEQYF.

Written as DNA, the CDR3 is TGCAGCGTTGGCCCGCCCATGAGGCAAAAAGGAGGAGGCTACACCTTC. This translates into CSVGPPMRQKGGGYTF. The chain has TRBV29-1 and TRBJ1-2; no reliable D call. Germline loops: CDR1 SQVTM, CDR2 ANQGSEA. V gave up 4 bases and J gave up 8 bases, with 26 bases separating them. This CDR3 is 16 amino acids long. The whole variable domain, remainder taken from reference TRBV29-1 and TRBJ1-2, is SAVISQKPSRDICQRGTSLTIQCQVDSQVTMMFWYRQQPGQSLTLIATANQGSEATYESGFVIDKFPISRPNLTFSTLTVSNMSPEDSSIYLCSVGPPMRQKGGGYTFGSGTRLTVV.

V usage is TRBV7-9 and J usage is TRBJ2-5, with unresolved D. The CDR3 covers 13 residues. Germline CDR1 and CDR2: SEHNR and FQNEAQ (reference sequence). The germline V and J ends were trimmed by 5 bases and 5 bases, with 12 bases remaining between them. The CDR3 here is CASSLQHLETQYF. DNA of the CDR3: TGTGCCAGCAGCCTCCAACACTTGGAGACCCAGTACTTC. The entire variable domain, with the rest obtained from reference TRBV7-9 and TRBJ2-5, is as follows: DTGVSQNPRHKITKRGQNVTFRCDPISEHNRLYWYRQTLGQGPEFLTYFQNEAQLEKSRLLSDRFSAERPKGSFSTLEIQRTEQGDSAMYLCASSLQHLETQYFGPGTRLLVL.

V is TRBV6-6 and J is TRBJ1-6; possibly TRBD1 for D (6 bases). The CDR3 runs 14 residues. With 2 bases removed from V and 7 bases from J, the gap between germline ends came to 9 bases. Germline CDR1 and CDR2: MNHNY and SVGAGI (reference sequence). In DNA, the CDR3 is TGTGCCAGCAGTTACGGGGGCGCGAATTCACCCCTCCACTTT. Translated: CASSYGGANSPLHF.

V and J are TRBV9 and TRBJ2-1; TRBD2 agrees at 7 bases. Germline V gene sequence: CDR1 SGDLS, CDR2 YYNGEE. The J segment lost 4 bases and the V segment lost 0 bases, leaving 4 bases of the junction unmatched. CDR3 length: 15 amino acids. DNA of the CDR3: TGTGCCAGCAGCGTAGGTGGGGGGGTGTACAATGAGCAGTTCTTC. This translates into CASSVGGGVYNEQFF.